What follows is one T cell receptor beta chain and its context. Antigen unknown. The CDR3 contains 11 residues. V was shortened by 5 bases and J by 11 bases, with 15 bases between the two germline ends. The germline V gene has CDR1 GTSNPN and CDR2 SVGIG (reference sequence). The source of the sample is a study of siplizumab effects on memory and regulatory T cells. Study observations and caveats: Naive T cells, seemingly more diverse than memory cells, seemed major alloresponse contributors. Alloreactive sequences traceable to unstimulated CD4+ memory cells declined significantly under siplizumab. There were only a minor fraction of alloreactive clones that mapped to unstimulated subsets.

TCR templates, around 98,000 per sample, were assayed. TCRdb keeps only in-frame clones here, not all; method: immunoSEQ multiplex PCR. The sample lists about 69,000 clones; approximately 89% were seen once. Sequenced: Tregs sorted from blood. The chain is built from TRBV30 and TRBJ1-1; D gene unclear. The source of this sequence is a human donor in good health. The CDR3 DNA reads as TGTGCCTGGCGAAATGTGGTTCAGGCTTTCTTT. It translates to CAWRNVVQAFF.